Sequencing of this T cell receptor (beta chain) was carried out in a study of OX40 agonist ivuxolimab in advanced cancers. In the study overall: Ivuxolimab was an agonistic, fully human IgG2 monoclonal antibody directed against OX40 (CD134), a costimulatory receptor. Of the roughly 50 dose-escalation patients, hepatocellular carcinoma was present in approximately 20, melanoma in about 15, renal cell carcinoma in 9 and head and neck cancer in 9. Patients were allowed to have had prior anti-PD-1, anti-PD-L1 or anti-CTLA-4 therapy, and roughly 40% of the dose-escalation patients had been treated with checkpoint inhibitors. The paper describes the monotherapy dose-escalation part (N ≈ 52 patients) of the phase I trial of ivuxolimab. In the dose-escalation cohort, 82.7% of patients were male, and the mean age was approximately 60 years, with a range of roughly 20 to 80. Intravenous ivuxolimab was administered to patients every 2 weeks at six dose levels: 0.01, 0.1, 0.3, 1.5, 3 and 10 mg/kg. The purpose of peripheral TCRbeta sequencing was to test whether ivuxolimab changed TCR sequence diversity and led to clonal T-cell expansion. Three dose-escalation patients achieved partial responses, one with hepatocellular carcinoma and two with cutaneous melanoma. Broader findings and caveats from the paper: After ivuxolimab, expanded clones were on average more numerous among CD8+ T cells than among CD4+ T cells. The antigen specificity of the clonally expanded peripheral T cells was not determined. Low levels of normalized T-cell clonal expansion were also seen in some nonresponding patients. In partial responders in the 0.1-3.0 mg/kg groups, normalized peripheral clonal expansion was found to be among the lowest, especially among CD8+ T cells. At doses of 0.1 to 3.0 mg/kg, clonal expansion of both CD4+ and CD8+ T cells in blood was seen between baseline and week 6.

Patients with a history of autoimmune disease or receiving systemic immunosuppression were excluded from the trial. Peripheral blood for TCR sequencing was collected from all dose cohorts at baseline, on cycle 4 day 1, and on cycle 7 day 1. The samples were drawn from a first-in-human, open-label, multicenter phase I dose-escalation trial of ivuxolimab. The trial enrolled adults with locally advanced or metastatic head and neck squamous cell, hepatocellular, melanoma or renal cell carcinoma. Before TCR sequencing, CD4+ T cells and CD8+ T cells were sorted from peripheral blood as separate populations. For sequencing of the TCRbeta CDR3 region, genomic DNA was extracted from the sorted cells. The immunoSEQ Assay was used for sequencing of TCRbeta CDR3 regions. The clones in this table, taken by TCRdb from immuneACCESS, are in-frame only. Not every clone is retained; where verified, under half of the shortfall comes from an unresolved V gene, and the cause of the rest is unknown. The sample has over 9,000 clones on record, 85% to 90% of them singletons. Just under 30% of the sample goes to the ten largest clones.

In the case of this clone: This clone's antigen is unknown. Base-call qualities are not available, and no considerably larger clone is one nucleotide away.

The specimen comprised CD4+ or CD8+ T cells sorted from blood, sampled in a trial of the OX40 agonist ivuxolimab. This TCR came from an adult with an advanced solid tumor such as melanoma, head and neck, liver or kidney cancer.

The CDR3 reads CASSLMSGTNYGYTF. Here is the DNA: TGCGCCAGCAGCTTGATGTCAGGGACTAACTATGGCTACACCTTC. The chain links TRBV5-1 with TRBJ1-2; TRBD1 might be the D gene, on 5 matching bases. The germline V gene yields SGHRS for CDR1 and YFSETQ for CDR2. Including the terminal cysteine and phenylalanine, the CDR3 comprises 15 residues. Of the read, only the CDR3 DNA is kept; its 45 bases are in frame from base 1. Between the V and J ends, shortened by 1 base and 0 bases respectively, the junction contains 10 bases.